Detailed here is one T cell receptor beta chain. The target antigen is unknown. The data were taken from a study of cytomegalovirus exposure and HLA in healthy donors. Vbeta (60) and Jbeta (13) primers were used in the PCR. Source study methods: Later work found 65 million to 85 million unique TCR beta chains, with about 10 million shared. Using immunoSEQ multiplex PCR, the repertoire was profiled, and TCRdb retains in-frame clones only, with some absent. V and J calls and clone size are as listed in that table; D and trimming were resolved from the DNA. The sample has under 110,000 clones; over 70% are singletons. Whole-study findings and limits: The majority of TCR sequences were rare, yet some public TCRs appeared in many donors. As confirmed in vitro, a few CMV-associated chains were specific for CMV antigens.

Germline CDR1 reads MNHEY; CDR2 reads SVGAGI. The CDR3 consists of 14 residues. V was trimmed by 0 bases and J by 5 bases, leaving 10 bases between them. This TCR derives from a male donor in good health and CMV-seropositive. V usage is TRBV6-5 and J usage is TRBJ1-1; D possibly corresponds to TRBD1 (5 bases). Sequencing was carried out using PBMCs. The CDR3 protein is CASSYSGGVTEAFF. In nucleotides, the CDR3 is TGTGCCAGCAGTTACTCGGGGGGAGTGACTGAAGCTTTCTTT.